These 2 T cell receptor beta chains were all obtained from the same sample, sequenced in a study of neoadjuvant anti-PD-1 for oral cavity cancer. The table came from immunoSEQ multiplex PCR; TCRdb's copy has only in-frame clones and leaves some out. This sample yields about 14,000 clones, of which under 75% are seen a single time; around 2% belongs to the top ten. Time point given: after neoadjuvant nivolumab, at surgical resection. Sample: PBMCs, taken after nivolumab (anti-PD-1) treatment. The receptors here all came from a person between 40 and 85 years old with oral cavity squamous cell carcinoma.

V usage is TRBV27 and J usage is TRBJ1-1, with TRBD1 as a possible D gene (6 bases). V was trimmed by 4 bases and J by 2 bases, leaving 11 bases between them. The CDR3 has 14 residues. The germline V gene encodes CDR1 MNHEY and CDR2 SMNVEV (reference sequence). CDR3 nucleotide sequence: TGTGCCAGCAGTTACAGGGCATTAAACACTGAAGCTTTCTTT. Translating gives CASSYRALNTEAFF.

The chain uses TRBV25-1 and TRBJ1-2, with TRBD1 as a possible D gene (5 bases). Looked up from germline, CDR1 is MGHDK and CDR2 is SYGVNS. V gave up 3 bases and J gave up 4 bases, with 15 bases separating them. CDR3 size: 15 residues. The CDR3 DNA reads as TGTGCCAGCAGTGATTACACTCAGGGCTTCTATGGCTACACCTTC. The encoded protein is CASSDYTQGFYGYTF.